The source of this T cell receptor (beta chain) is a study of tumor-infiltrating lymphocytes in primary liver carcinoma. Findings and limits, study-wide: Overlap between tumor regions exceeded overlap of tumor with adjacent tissue or blood. Only about 8-25% of top clones occurred in every one of the five tumor regions.

Germline V CDR1 and CDR2: MNHNS, SASEGT. This CDR3 is 13 amino acids long. Investigators took RNA and DNA out together from roughly 21-30 mg of unsorted bulk tissue. Five discrete regions of every tumor underwent sampling. Every tumor sample held more than 85% viable tumor cells. A constant-region primer served to make TCR beta cDNA from around 500 ng total RNA. Three nested multiplex PCR rounds, a slightly modified ARM-PCR method, built the TCR beta libraries. It was with TRBV1-TRBV30 forward primers and a C-beta reverse primer that the first two PCR rounds were run, at approximately 9 cycles each. MiXCR was run by TCRdb on the multiplex PCR reads, yielding one entry per CDR3 protein. Of approximately 190,000 distinct CDR3 sequences listed, approximately 80% are singletons. In regard to this clonotype: Its antigen is undetermined. A read error may produce the germline difference seen at one junction end.

J is TRBJ1-5 and V is TRBV6-1; D not certain. The TCR originated in a man in his forties with primary liver carcinoma and hepatitis B virus infection. Material: tumor tissue from primary liver carcinoma. The CDR3 DNA is TGTCCCAGCAATGGGGAGCTCTATCAGCCCCAGCATTTT. Translating gives CPSNGELYQPQHF.